These T cell receptor beta chains were read from a single sample in a study of cytomegalovirus exposure and HLA in healthy donors. The data were produced by immunoSEQ multiplex PCR, yet TCRdb's version contains in-frame clones alone and is incomplete. Of 110,000 or so clones in the sample, under 85% were seen once. The source material was PBMCs. These receptors came from a man aged 35-49 years in good health and CMV-seronegative. The CDR3 runs from the conserved cysteine through the conserved F or W. The D gene is left open where the match is weak. Size is stated for part of the rows, as once, few or many counts, or as a class when the clone is expanded.

TRBJ1-1,TRBD1,-,TRBV28,15,CASSPGTGLMTEAFF,TGTGCCAGCAGTCCCGGGACAGGGCTGATGACTGAAGCTTTCTTT
TRBJ1-6,-,-,TRBV7-2,13,CASSTQGNSPLHF,TGTGCCAGCAGCACCCAGGGTAATTCACCCCTCCACTTT
TRBJ1-1,-,few,TRBV13,14,CASSFRAQNTEAFF,TGTGCCAGCAGCTTCAGGGCTCAGAACACTGAAGCTTTCTTT
TRBJ1-1,TRBD1,few,TRBV2,15,CATQGADPIPTEAFF,TGTGCCACCCAGGGGGCAGACCCGATCCCCACTGAAGCTTTCTTT
TRBJ1-1,-,few,TRBV5-6,16,CASSLLGASRGTEAFF,TGTGCCAGCAGCTTGTTGGGAGCTTCCCGGGGGACTGAAGCTTTCTTT
TRBJ1-2,-,-,TRBV11-2,13,CASSFRGNYGYTF,TGTGCCAGCAGCTTTCGGGGTAACTATGGCTACACCTTC
TRBJ2-7,TRBD1,-,TRBV19,19,CASSRTGGFERGSTYEQYF,TGTGCCAGTAGTAGGACAGGGGGGTTCGAACGCGGGTCCACCTACGAGCAGTACTTC
TRBJ1-3,-,-,TRBV6-1,15,CASTAEISSGNTIYF,TGTGCCAGCACCGCCGAGATAAGCTCTGGAAACACCATATATTTT
TRBJ2-3,TRBD2,-,TRBV7-8,17,CASSLVAGGTSTDTQYF,TGTGCCAGCAGCTTAGTGGCGGGGGGCACTAGCACAGATACGCAGTATTTT
TRBJ2-7,TRBD1,-,TRBV5-1,12,CASSYTGDEQYF,TGCGCCAGCAGCTATACAGGGGACGAGCAGTACTTC
TRBJ2-7,-,-,TRBV5-6,15,CASTLSGLRYGEQYF,TGTGCCAGCACCCTTTCTGGGCTAAGGTATGGCGAGCAGTACTTC
TRBJ2-2,-,-,TRBV19,14,CASKGRGNTGELFF,TGTGCCAGTAAGGGCAGGGGGAACACCGGGGAGCTGTTTTTT
TRBJ1-1,TRBD1,-,TRBV28,14,CASSSGGMNTEAFF,TGTGCCAGCAGCTCAGGGGGAATGAACACTGAAGCTTTCTTT
TRBJ2-2,TRBD2,-,TRBV5-1,15,CASRPSGENTGELFF,TGCGCCAGCAGGCCTAGCGGGGAAAACACCGGGGAGCTGTTTTTT
TRBJ2-7,TRBD2,few,TRBV5-1,16,CASSLGLAGGGYEQYF,TGCGCCAGCAGCTTGGGACTAGCGGGGGGAGGCTACGAGCAGTACTTC
TRBJ2-7,-,-,TRBV4-3,17,CASSQSPIGAGDREQYF,TGCGCCAGCAGCCAATCCCCAATCGGGGCAGGGGATCGCGAGCAGTACTTC
TRBJ2-3,-,-,TRBV9,15,CASSVQDPSTDTQYF,TGTGCCAGCAGCGTACAGGATCCAAGCACAGATACGCAGTATTTT
TRBJ2-7,TRBD1,-,TRBV18,14,CASSPYRGAYEQYF,TGTGCCAGCTCACCATACAGGGGGGCCTACGAGCAGTACTTC
TRBJ1-1,-,once,TRBV7-2,16,CASSRRVGRGNTEAFF,TGTGCCAGCAGCCGACGGGTGGGGAGAGGGAACACTGAAGCTTTCTTT
TRBJ2-3,TRBD2,-,TRBV28,15,CASRLAGRRGDTQYF,TGTGCCAGCAGACTAGCGGGGCGGCGGGGTGATACGCAGTATTTT
TRBJ1-2,TRBD1,-,TRBV4-1,17,CASSLGTGGRLIKGYTF,TGCGCCAGCAGCCTCGGGACAGGGGGCCGGTTAATCAAGGGCTACACCTTC
TRBJ2-7,-,-,TRBV19,16,CASSQVGTRRPYEQYF,TGTGCCAGTAGTCAAGTGGGGACTCGAAGGCCCTACGAGCAGTACTTC
TRBJ2-7,TRBD1,-,TRBV30,13,CAWGTGEGWKQYF,TGTGCCTGGGGGACAGGGGAGGGTTGGAAGCAGTACTTC
TRBJ1-3,-,-,TRBV11-3,14,CASSPAGTTDTIYF,TGTGCCAGCAGCCCTGCCGGGACAACGGACACCATATATTTT
TRBJ1-6,-,-,TRBV2,15,CASRTGSSYNSPLHF,TGTGCCAGCCGAACAGGGAGCTCCTATAATTCACCCCTCCACTTT
TRBJ2-5,TRBD1,-,TRBV6-5,14,CASAPGTGRETQYF,TGTGCCAGCGCGCCTGGGACAGGGAGGGAGACCCAGTACTTC